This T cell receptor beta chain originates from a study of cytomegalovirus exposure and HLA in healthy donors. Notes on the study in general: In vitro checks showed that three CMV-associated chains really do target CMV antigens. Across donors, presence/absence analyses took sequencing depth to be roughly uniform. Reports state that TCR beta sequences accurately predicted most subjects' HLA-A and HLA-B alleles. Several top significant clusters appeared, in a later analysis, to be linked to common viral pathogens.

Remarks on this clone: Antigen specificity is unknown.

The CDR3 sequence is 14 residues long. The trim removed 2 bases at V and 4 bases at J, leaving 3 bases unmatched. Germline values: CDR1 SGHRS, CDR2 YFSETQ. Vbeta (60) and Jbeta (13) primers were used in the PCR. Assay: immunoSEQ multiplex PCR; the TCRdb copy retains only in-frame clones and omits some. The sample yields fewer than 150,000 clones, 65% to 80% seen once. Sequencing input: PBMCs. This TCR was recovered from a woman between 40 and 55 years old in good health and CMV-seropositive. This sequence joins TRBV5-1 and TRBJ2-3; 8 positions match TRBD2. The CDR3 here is CASSFGRDADTQYF. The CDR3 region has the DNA TGCGCCAGCAGCTTCGGGAGGGATGCAGATACGCAGTATTTT.